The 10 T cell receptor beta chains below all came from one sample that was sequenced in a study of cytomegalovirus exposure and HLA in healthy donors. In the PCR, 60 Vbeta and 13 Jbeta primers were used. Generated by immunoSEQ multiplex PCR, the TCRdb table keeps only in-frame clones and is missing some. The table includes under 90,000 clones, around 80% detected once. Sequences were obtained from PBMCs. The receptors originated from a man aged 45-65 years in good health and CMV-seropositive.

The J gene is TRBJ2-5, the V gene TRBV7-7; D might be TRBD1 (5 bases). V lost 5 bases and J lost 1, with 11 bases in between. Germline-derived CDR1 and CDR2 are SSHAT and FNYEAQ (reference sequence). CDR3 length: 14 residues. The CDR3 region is CASSPGISQETQYF. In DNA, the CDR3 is TGTGCCAGCAGCCCAGGGATATCCCAAGAGACCCAGTACTTC.

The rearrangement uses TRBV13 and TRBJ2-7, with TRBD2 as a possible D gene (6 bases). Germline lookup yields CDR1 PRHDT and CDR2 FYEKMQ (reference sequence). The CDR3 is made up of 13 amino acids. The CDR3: CATGAGPSYEQYF. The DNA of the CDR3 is TGTGCTACTGGGGCGGGACCATCCTACGAGCAGTACTTC.

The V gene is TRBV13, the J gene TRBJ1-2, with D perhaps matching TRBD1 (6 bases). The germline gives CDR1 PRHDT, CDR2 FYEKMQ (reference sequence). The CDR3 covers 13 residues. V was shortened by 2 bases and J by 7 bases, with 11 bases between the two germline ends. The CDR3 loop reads CASSLLGGSGYTF. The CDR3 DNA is TGTGCCAGCAGCTTACTAGGGGGAAGTGGCTACACCTTC.

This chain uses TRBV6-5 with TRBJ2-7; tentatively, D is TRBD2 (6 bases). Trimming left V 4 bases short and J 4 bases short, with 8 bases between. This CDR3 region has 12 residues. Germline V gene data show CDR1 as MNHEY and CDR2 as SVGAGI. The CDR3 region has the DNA TGTGCCAGCAGTTCCGGGACTTACGAGCAGTACTTC. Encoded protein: CASSSGTYEQYF.

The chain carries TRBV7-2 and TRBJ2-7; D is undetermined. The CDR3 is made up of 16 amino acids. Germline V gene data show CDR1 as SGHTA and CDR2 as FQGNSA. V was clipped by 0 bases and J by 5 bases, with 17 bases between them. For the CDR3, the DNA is TGTGCCAGCAGCTTAGCCCCCTCCCCGGGTTTACACGAGCAGTACTTC. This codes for CASSLAPSPGLHEQYF.

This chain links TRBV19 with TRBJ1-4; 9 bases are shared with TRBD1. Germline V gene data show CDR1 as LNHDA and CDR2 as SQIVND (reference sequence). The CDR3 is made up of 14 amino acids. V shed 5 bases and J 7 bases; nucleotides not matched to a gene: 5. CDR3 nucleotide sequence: TGTGCCAGTAGTGGCGGGACAGGGCTTGAAAAACTGTTTTTT. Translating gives CASSGGTGLEKLFF.

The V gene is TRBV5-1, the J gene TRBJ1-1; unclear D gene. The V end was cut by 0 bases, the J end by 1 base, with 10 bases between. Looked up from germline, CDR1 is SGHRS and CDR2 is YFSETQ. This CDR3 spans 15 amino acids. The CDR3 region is CASSLATIQNTEAFF. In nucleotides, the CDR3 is TGCGCCAGCAGCTTGGCCACTATCCAGAACACTGAAGCTTTCTTT.

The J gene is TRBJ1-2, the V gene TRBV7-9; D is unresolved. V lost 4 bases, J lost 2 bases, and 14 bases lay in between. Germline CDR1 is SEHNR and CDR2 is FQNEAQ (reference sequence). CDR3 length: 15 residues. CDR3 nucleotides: TGTGCCAGCAGCTCCACTCAAGTTTCAAACTATGGCTACACCTTC. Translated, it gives CASSSTQVSNYGYTF.

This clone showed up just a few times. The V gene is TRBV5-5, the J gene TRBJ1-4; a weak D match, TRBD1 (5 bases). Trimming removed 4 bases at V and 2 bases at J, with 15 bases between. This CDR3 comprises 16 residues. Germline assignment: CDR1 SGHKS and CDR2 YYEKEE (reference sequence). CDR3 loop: CASSTGTGATNEKLFF. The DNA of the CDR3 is TGTGCCAGCAGCACGGGGACGGGAGCCACTAATGAAAAACTGTTTTTT.

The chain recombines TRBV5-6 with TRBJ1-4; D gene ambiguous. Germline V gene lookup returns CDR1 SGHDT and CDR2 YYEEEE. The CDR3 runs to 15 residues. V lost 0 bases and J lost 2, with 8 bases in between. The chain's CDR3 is CASSLGVSTNEKLFF. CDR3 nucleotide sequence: TGTGCCAGCAGCTTGGGTGTCTCTACTAATGAAAAACTGTTTTTT.